Presented here are 32 T cell receptor beta chains from one specimen sequenced in a study of cytomegalovirus exposure and HLA in healthy donors. The PCR was carried out with 60 Vbeta primers and 13 Jbeta primers. TCRdb's copy holds only in-frame clones and misses some; the assay was immunoSEQ multiplex PCR. The sample holds 120,000 to 150,000 clones; roughly four fifths are singletons and the top ten take roughly 4.5%. Sequencing was carried out using PBMCs. These receptors all stem from a man in his forties in good health and CMV-seropositive.

The rearrangement links TRBV19 to TRBJ2-2; the match to TRBD2 covers 16 bases. Trimming at V came to 5 bases and at J to 2 bases, leaving 14 bases not matched to a gene. The CDR3 has 21 residues. Germline CDR1 reads LNHDA; CDR2 reads SQIVND (reference sequence). DNA for the CDR3: TGTGCCAGTAGTCTCTACGGGGGACTAGCGGGAGGGGGGTTCAACACCGGGGAGCTGTTTTTT. It is translated as CASSLYGGLAGGGFNTGELFF.

This sequence joins TRBV28 and TRBJ2-1; 10 bases match TRBD2. This CDR3 has 15 residues. Trimming at V came to 4 bases and at J to 8 bases, leaving 8 bases not matched to a gene. Germline CDR1 reads MDHEN; CDR2 reads SYDVKM. The CDR3 region has the DNA TGTGCCAGCAGTTCCCCGGGACTAGCGTCCCATGAGCAGTTCTTC. It specifies CASSSPGLASHEQFF.

The chain recombines TRBV29-1 with TRBJ1-1, with D possibly TRBD1 on 6 matching bases. Germline CDR1 is SQVTM and CDR2 is ANQGSEA. V was trimmed by 7 bases and J by 4 bases, leaving 13 bases between them. The CDR3 has 12 amino acids. CDR3: CSGRAGVTEAFF. The CDR3 DNA reads TGCAGCGGTAGGGCAGGGGTCACTGAAGCTTTCTTT. Based on the CDR3 plus reference TRBV29-1 and TRBJ1-1, the full variable domain is SAVISQKPSRDICQRGTSLTIQCQVDSQVTMMFWYRQQPGQSLTLIATANQGSEATYESGFVIDKFPISRPNLTFSTLTVSNMSPEDSSIYLCSGRAGVTEAFFGQGTRLTVV.

J is TRBJ1-6 and V is TRBV5-1; D gene ambiguous. V lost 4 bases and J lost 10, with 15 bases in between. Germline lookup yields CDR1 SGHRS and CDR2 YFSETQ. The CDR3 loop spans 14 amino acids. In nucleotides, the CDR3 is TGCGCCAGCAGCCCTGGAGGGTTCCAATCACCCCTCCACTTT. Amino acids: CASSPGGFQSPLHF.

The chain links TRBV5-4 to TRBJ2-3; TRBD2 is a possible D gene (7 bases). The CDR3 is 16 amino acids. V lost 9 bases and J lost 2, with 22 bases in between. Germline V gene data show CDR1 as SGHNT and CDR2 as YYREEE (reference sequence). This CDR3 is CATNKGGTTNTDTQYF. The CDR3 DNA sequence: TGTGCCACCAACAAAGGGGGGACTACGAACACAGATACGCAGTATTTT.

To note about this clone: Distinct nucleotide sequences in the sample also encode this CDR3. CDR3: CASRGGLNTEAFF. The CDR3 nucleotides read TGTGCCAGCAGAGGAGGGTTGAACACTGAAGCTTTCTTT. The chain combines TRBV27 with TRBJ1-1; D is unclear. The CDR3 sequence is 13 residues long. Trimming took 6 bases from V and 0 from J, leaving 8 bases between them. Germline-derived CDR1 and CDR2 are MNHEY and SMNVEV (reference sequence).

This rearrangement joins TRBV5-8 to TRBJ2-1; 7 bases align to TRBD2. V was pared by 4 bases and J by 0 bases, with 16 bases of the junction left unmatched. CDR1 and CDR2 from the germline V gene are SGHTS and YDEGEE. The CDR3 contains 19 residues. The CDR3 DNA reads TGTGCCAGCAGCCTGCGGACTTGGCGGGAGTTTAGCTCCTACAATGAGCAGTTCTTC. Protein sequence: CASSLRTWREFSSYNEQFF.

Regarding this clone: This specimen includes other DNA sequences encoding the same CDR3. The chain recombines TRBV5-5 with TRBJ2-7; 7 bases match TRBD1. Unmatched junction bases numbered 13, after V lost 3 bases and J lost 4 bases. Germline CDR1 and CDR2: SGHKS and YYEKEE (reference sequence). The CDR3 sequence is 16 residues long. The CDR3, as DNA: TGTGCCAGCAGCTACAATCCGGGACAGACTTCTTACGAGCAGTACTTC. Its protein is CASSYNPGQTSYEQYF.

The chain carries TRBV18 and TRBJ1-5, with D perhaps matching TRBD1 (5 bases). Germline values: CDR1 KGHSH, CDR2 LQKENI. The germline V and J ends were trimmed by 3 bases and 2 bases, with 17 bases remaining between them. This CDR3 has 17 amino acids. The CDR3 sequence is CASSPLAGAGGNQPQHF. The DNA of the CDR3 is TGTGCCAGCTCACCTCTGGCCGGGGCGGGGGGCAATCAGCCCCAGCATTTT.

The genes are TRBV27 and TRBJ1-5, with TRBD1 identical over 7 bases. V trimming: 4 bases; J trimming: 0 bases; junction bases outside the gene matches: 6. CDR1 is MNHEY and CDR2 is SMNVEV in the germline V gene (reference sequence). This CDR3 is 16 amino acids long. CDR3 nucleotide sequence: TGTGCCAGCAGTTCCTCGACAGGGATTAGCAATCAGCCCCAGCATTTT. Translation gives CASSSSTGISNQPQHF.

This chain joins TRBV9 and TRBJ2-7; 8 bases match TRBD1. The J segment lost 3 bases and the V segment lost 4 bases, leaving 6 bases of the junction unmatched. The CDR3 runs 14 residues. From germline, CDR1 is SGDLS and CDR2 YYNGEE. The CDR3 bases are TGTGCCAGCAGCAGAACAGGGGGGAGCTACGAGCAGTACTTC. Translated, it gives CASSRTGGSYEQYF.

This sequence joins TRBV11-3 and TRBJ1-2; the D gene is possibly TRBD1 (5 bases). Germline V gene lookup returns CDR1 SGHNT and CDR2 YENEEA. V was shortened by 5 bases and J by 1 base, with 14 bases between the two germline ends. The CDR3 loop spans 15 amino acids. This chain's CDR3 is CASSPREGVNYGYTF. In DNA, the CDR3 is TGTGCCAGCAGCCCCAGGGAGGGCGTTAACTATGGCTACACCTTC.

This clone showed up just once. The V and J genes are TRBV2 and TRBJ1-1, with D perhaps TRBD1 (5 bases). CDR3 length equals 13 residues. V lost 3 bases and J lost 0, with 5 bases in between. Looked up from germline, CDR1 is SNHLY and CDR2 is FYNNEI. The DNA of the CDR3 is TGTGCCAGCAGTGAGGGGCTGAACACTGAAGCTTTCTTT. Protein product: CASSEGLNTEAFF.

Notes on this clone: Other DNA sequences in the sample encode the same CDR3. The chain is built from TRBV5-1 and TRBJ2-7; possibly TRBD1 for D (6 bases). CDR1 and CDR2 (germline): SGHRS, YFSETQ. Trimming stripped 0 bases from V and 0 bases from J, with 7 bases between. The CDR3 sequence is 14 residues long. This CDR3 is CASSLAGDSYEQYF. In DNA, the CDR3 is TGCGCCAGCAGCTTGGCAGGGGACTCCTACGAGCAGTACTTC.

The chain couples TRBV19 to TRBJ2-3; TRBD2 matches at 7 bases. Trimming took 4 bases from V and 0 from J; bases not matched to a gene: 10. Germline values: CDR1 LNHDA, CDR2 SQIVND (reference sequence). CDR3 length: 17 amino acids. Here the CDR3 reads CASSKIQLAGSTDTQYF. The CDR3 DNA follows: TGTGCCAGTAGTAAGATCCAATTAGCGGGCAGCACAGATACGCAGTATTTT.

The J gene is TRBJ1-5, the V gene TRBV6-5; a possible D gene is TRBD1 (6 bases). The V end lost 5 bases, the J end lost 2 bases, and 13 bases lay between the germline ends. The length of the CDR3 is 15 residues. The germline gives CDR1 MNHEY, CDR2 SVGAGI. DNA of the CDR3: TGTGCCAGCAGTGCACAGGGTCTGGGCAATCAGCCCCAGCATTTT. Encoded protein: CASSAQGLGNQPQHF.

The chain has TRBV6-1 and TRBJ1-1; tentatively, D is TRBD1 (6 bases). CDR3 size: 12 residues. Per the germline V gene, CDR1 is MNHNS and CDR2 is SASEGT. Trimming took off 7 bases at V and 1 base at J, with 7 bases between the two ends. The CDR3 DNA follows: TGTGCCAGCACACAGGGGAACACTGAAGCTTTCTTT. This codes for CASTQGNTEAFF.

The chain employs TRBV27 and TRBJ2-7, with D unresolved. Trimming stripped 6 bases from V and 2 bases from J, with 17 bases between. Germline CDR1 is MNHEY and CDR2 is SMNVEV (reference sequence). The CDR3 consists of 15 residues. Written as DNA, the CDR3 is TGTGCCAGCAGGGGCCAGTCCTTGGGCCCCTACGAGCAGTACTTC. Its translation is CASRGQSLGPYEQYF.

The chain links TRBV5-1 to TRBJ2-1, with 12 bases identical to TRBD1. The CDR3 runs 16 residues. V was pared by 2 bases and J by 8 bases, with 8 bases of the junction left unmatched. Germline V gives CDR1 SGHRS, CDR2 YFSETQ. The CDR3 region is CASSLRPGTGGYEQFF. As DNA, the CDR3 is TGCGCCAGCAGCTTAAGACCCGGGACAGGGGGCTATGAGCAGTTCTTC.

This chain links TRBV19 with TRBJ1-5; D is unclear. Germline CDR1 LNHDA, CDR2 SQIVND (reference sequence). This CDR3 contains 18 residues. With 7 bases removed from V and 3 bases from J, the gap between germline ends came to 25 bases. The DNA of the CDR3 is TGTGCCAGTACGGACCCCGGGAGTGGATGGGGTTTCAATCAGCCCCAGCATTTT. Amino acid sequence: CASTDPGSGWGFNQPQHF.

V and J are TRBV4-1 and TRBJ2-7; possible D gene TRBD1, 5 bases. The CDR3 runs 16 residues. The ends were cut back, 1 base at V and 1 base at J, with 14 bases in the middle. In germline, CDR1 is MGHRA, CDR2 YSYEKL. Here the CDR3 DNA reads TGCGCCAGCAGCCAAGCCTTGCCAGGGCTTTCCTACGAGCAGTACTTC. It specifies CASSQALPGLSYEQYF.

The CDR3 loop reads CASSQAQGTGANVLTF. The DNA of the CDR3 is TGCGCCAGCAGCCAGGCTCAGGGTACTGGGGCCAACGTCCTGACTTTC. V gene TRBV4-1 combines with J gene TRBJ2-6; D is perhaps TRBD1 (5 bases). The CDR3 loop spans 16 amino acids. V lost 3 bases to trimming and J lost 2 bases, with 11 bases between them. The germline gives CDR1 MGHRA, CDR2 YSYEKL.

V is TRBV25-1 and J is TRBJ2-7, with D perhaps TRBD2 (5 bases). The CDR3 is made up of 14 amino acids. V lost 6 bases to trimming and J lost 0 bases, with 12 bases between them. The germline CDR1 and CDR2 sequences are MGHDK and SYGVNS. CDR3: CASRRTGSSYEQYF. CDR3 DNA: TGTGCCAGCAGGAGGACGGGGAGCTCCTACGAGCAGTACTTC.

The chain links TRBV7-2 to TRBJ2-1, with 7 bases fitting TRBD2. The CDR3 extends over 13 amino acids. Germline-derived CDR1 and CDR2 are SGHTA and FQGNSA. Trimming cost V 3 bases and J 8 bases; bases outside gene matches: 4. CDR3 coding DNA: TGTGCCAGCAGCTTCCAGCGGGACTATGAGCAGTTCTTC. It translates to CASSFQRDYEQFF.

This sequence joins TRBV5-1 and TRBJ1-1, with 7 bases lining up with TRBD1. The CDR3 runs to 13 residues. Trimming took 5 bases from V and 4 from J; bases not matched to a gene: 5. The V gene's germline CDR1 is SGHRS and CDR2 YFSETQ. The CDR3 spells CASRWNRGTEAFF. The DNA of the CDR3 is TGCGCCAGCAGGTGGAACAGGGGCACTGAAGCTTTCTTT.

This CDR3 is CASSTTGASSYEQYF. The DNA of the CDR3 is TGTGCCAGCAGCACGACAGGGGCCAGCTCCTACGAGCAGTACTTC. The chain is built from TRBV7-9 and TRBJ2-7, with 8 bases that match TRBD1. Germline loops: CDR1 SEHNR, CDR2 FQNEAQ (reference sequence). J was trimmed by 0 bases and V by 5 bases; bases with no gene match: 6. CDR3 length: 15 residues. Full variable domain (missing parts from reference TRBV7-9 and TRBJ2-7): DTGVSQNPRHKITKRGQNVTFRCDPISEHNRLYWYRQTLGQGPEFLTYFQNEAQLEKSRLLSDRFSAERPKGSFSTLEIQRTEQGDSAMYLCASSTTGASSYEQYFGPGTRLTVT.

The chain employs TRBV30 and TRBJ2-5, with TRBD2 matching over 13 bases. Losses at the gene ends were 5 bases for V and 1 base for J; bases not matched to a gene: 7. Germline-derived CDR1 and CDR2 are GTSNPN and SVGIG (reference sequence). The CDR3 covers 16 residues. This CDR3 reads CAWCPGTSGIQETQYF. For the CDR3, the DNA is TGTGCCTGGTGCCCCGGGACTAGCGGGATCCAAGAGACCCAGTACTTC.

The chain couples TRBV11-3 to TRBJ2-7; 9 bases align to TRBD1. The CDR3 runs 17 residues. With V trimmed by 5 bases and J by 0 bases, 11 bases remained unmatched. Germline V gene lookup returns CDR1 SGHNT and CDR2 YENEEA. DNA of the CDR3: TGTGCCAGCAGCCCCACAGGGGGCCTAATATTCTCCTACGAGCAGTACTTC. It specifies CASSPTGGLIFSYEQYF.

V usage is TRBV6-6 and J usage is TRBJ2-7; a weak D match, TRBD2 (5 bases). The CDR3 covers 15 residues. The V and J ends lost 5 bases and 0 bases respectively, with 14 bases between them. The germline V gene has CDR1 MNHNY and CDR2 SVGAGI (reference sequence). CDR3 protein: CASSPTRLNSYEQYF. The CDR3 DNA follows: TGTGCCAGCAGTCCGACTCGACTAAACTCCTACGAGCAGTACTTC.

The V call is TRBV5-1, the J call TRBJ2-1, with a possible D match to TRBD1 (6 bases). Germline CDR1 and CDR2: SGHRS and YFSETQ. The CDR3 contains 14 residues. Trimming removed 4 bases from V and 4 bases from J, with 12 bases in between. CDR3 in amino acids: CASSLGQIYNEQFF. The CDR3 DNA is TGCGCCAGCAGCCTCGGACAGATATACAATGAGCAGTTCTTC.

This sequence joins TRBV29-1 and TRBJ2-2, with TRBD1 as a possible D gene (6 bases). Trimming shortened V by 5 bases and J by 7 bases, and 8 bases separated the two germline ends. The CDR3 has 11 residues. Germline CDR1 reads SQVTM; CDR2 reads ANQGSEA. In DNA form, the CDR3 reads TGCAGCGTTACCAGGGGCGGGGAGCTGTTTTTT. It translates to CSVTRGGELFF.

The rearrangement joins TRBV21-1 to TRBJ2-7; whether TRBD2, the table's D call, matches the DNA was not checked. TRBV21-1 is recorded as a pseudogene. The length of the CDR3 is 16 residues. The CDR3 reads CASSSLAGDISYEQYF. The CDR3 bases are TGTGCCAGCAGCAGCCTAGCGGGGGACATATCCTACGAGCAGTACTTC.